These 27 T cell receptor beta chains originate from one sample sequenced in a study of blood T cells in healthy people across ages. Combining a sample-barcoded 5' primer with a J-beta primer mix, a second PCR ran for roughly 6 to 12 cycles. Using its own MiXCR run on the 5' RACE reads, TCRdb lists one record per CDR3 protein. The profile shows almost 800,000 distinct CDR3 sequences, 58% of them singletons. Sequencing input: blood. The receptors here all came from a man younger than 45 in good health.

The CDR3 region is CASTDRAGGTASSYNEQFF. The CDR3 nucleotides read TGTGCCAGTACTGACAGGGCGGGAGGAACAGCGAGCTCCTACAATGAGCAGTTCTTC. The rearrangement joins TRBV27 to TRBJ2-1; the D gene is possibly TRBD2 (8 bases). The CDR3 extends over 19 amino acids. The germline V gene has CDR1 MNHEY and CDR2 SMNVEV (reference sequence). V lost 9 bases and J 0 bases, leaving 27 bases between the germline ends.

The chain employs TRBV20-1 and TRBJ1-5; D call uncertain. Between the trimmed V and J ends, which lost 6 bases and 12 bases, there was a span of 15 bases. This CDR3 region has 11 residues. From germline, CDR1 is DFQATT and CDR2 SNEGSKA (reference sequence). CDR3 sequence: CSATYRIGQHF. The CDR3 region has the DNA TGCAGTGCCACATACCGTATCGGCCAGCATTTT.

In this sample, this clonotype turned up a few times. The chain's CDR3 is CSASPWGEGTDTQYF. The CDR3 nucleotides read TGCAGTGCTAGTCCCTGGGGGGAAGGCACAGATACGCAGTATTTT. The chain links TRBV20-1 to TRBJ2-3; perhaps TRBD2 as D (6 bases). V was trimmed by 3 bases and J by 1 base, leaving 14 bases between them. This CDR3 spans 15 amino acids. The germline CDR1 and CDR2 sequences are DFQATT and SNEGSKA (reference sequence).

V gene TRBV4-1 combines with J gene TRBJ2-1; possible D gene TRBD1, 6 bases. V was clipped by 4 bases and J by 0 bases, with 13 bases between them. Germline-derived CDR1 and CDR2 are MGHRA and YSYEKL. CDR3 length equals 16 residues. The CDR3 DNA sequence: TGCGCCAGCAGCCTCGTACAGGGAAGCTCCTACAATGAGCAGTTCTTC. Translation gives CASSLVQGSSYNEQFF.

The chain joins TRBV20-1 to TRBJ1-2; 9 nucleotides agree with TRBD1. This CDR3 comprises 14 residues. The germline V gene has CDR1 DFQATT and CDR2 SNEGSKA (reference sequence). J was trimmed by 10 bases and V by 5 bases; bases with no gene match: 14. The DNA for the CDR3 is TGCAGTGCTGTGAATCCGGGACAGGGAGGTTCCTACACCTTC. Translation: CSAVNPGQGGSYTF.

The chain carries TRBV5-1 and TRBJ2-1, with 11 bases aligning to TRBD2. The germline gives CDR1 SGHRS, CDR2 YFSETQ. J gave up 3 bases and V 4 bases, and 9 bases lay outside the gene matches. The length of the CDR3 is 17 residues. The CDR3 loop reads CASSLAMTSGNYNEQFF. CDR3 sequence (DNA): TGCGCCAGCAGCCTAGCCATGACTAGCGGGAACTACAATGAGCAGTTCTTC.

The chain recombines TRBV11-2 with TRBJ2-5; D is uncertain. V was pared by 0 bases and J by 5 bases, with 10 bases between. The CDR3 totals 14 residues. Germline V lookup: CDR1 SGHAT, CDR2 FQNNGV. This CDR3 is CASSLDASTETQYF. The CDR3 DNA reads TGTGCCAGCAGCTTAGATGCTAGTACTGAGACCCAGTACTTC.

The chain carries TRBV11-1 and TRBJ2-5; 7 bases map to TRBD1. The CDR3 has 16 amino acids. After removal of 2 bases from V and 1 base from J, the junction contained 7 bases not matched to a gene. Germline V gives CDR1 SGHAT, CDR2 FQDESV (reference sequence). In DNA, the CDR3 is TGTGCCAGCAGCTTATCGTGGACAGGTACCCAAGAGACCCAGTACTTC. As protein: CASSLSWTGTQETQYF.

The chain couples TRBV7-2 to TRBJ1-5; no clear D gene. This CDR3 is built from 15 residues. Trimming stripped 1 base from V and 0 bases from J, with 7 bases between. Germline V gene data show CDR1 as SGHTA and CDR2 as FQGNSA. The CDR3 spells CASSLVAHSNQPQHF. CDR3 nucleotides: TGTGCCAGCAGCTTAGTGGCTCATAGCAATCAGCCCCAGCATTTT.

J is TRBJ2-7 and V is TRBV7-6, with D possibly TRBD1 on 5 matching bases. V shed 1 base and J shed 6 bases, with 13 bases lying between them. The CDR3 is 14 amino acids. The germline V gene has CDR1 SGHVS and CDR2 FNYEAQ. DNA of the CDR3: TGTGCCAGCAGCTTAGTGGAGACAGTTAGCGAGCAGTACTTC. The encoded protein is CASSLVETVSEQYF. The full variable domain, in which reference TRBV7-6 and TRBJ2-7 provide the parts outside the CDR3, is GAGVSQSPRYKVTKRGQDVALRCDPISGHVSLYWYRQALGQGPEFLTYFNYEAQQDKSGLPNDRFSAERPEGSISTLTIQRTEQRDSAMYRCASSLVETVSEQYFGPGTRLTVT.

J is TRBJ1-1 and V is TRBV20-1, with D perhaps TRBD1 (5 bases). CDR1 is DFQATT and CDR2 is SNEGSKA in the germline V gene (reference sequence). The CDR3 is 14 residues long. Trimming took off 5 bases at V and 7 bases at J, with 20 bases between the two ends. In DNA form, the CDR3 reads TGCAGTGCTCGACTCGGCGGGACGGAACGTGAAGCTTTCTTT. Encoded protein: CSARLGGTEREAFF.

The chain combines TRBV21-1 with TRBJ2-6; the D call of TRBD1 is as the table states it, not checked on the DNA. TRBV21-1 is marked as a pseudogene. There are 21 residues in the CDR3. In nucleotides, the CDR3 is TGTGCCAGCAGCAAAGAGGTGGGGGACAGGGGCCTAGGATCTGGGGCCAACGTCCTGACTTTC. The encoded protein is CASSKEVGDRGLGSGANVLTF.

The chain joins TRBV9 to TRBJ2-4, with 7 bases aligning to TRBD2. The J call may be in error: the DNA end matches TRBJ2-5 better. The CDR3 sequence is 19 residues long. Germline V gene sequence: CDR1 SGDLS, CDR2 YYNGEE. CDR3 coding DNA: TGTGCCAGCAGCCCCATAGAGCGGGGAACTAGCGTTCGGGAAGAGACCCAGTACTTC. Protein: CASSPIERGTSVREETQYF.

This clonotype appeared once. The CDR3 reads CASSLDRQGSYNEQFF. The CDR3 region has the DNA TGCGCCAGCAGCTTGGACCGGCAAGGCTCCTACAATGAGCAGTTCTTC. The chain is built from TRBV5-1 and TRBJ2-1; D is unclear. CDR1 SGHRS and CDR2 YFSETQ come from the germline V gene. V lost 0 bases and J lost 0, with 10 bases in between. This CDR3 region has 16 residues.

This clonotype was counted a few times. The rearrangement joins TRBV7-2 to TRBJ2-1; D is perhaps TRBD1 (6 bases). V lost 3 bases to trimming and J lost 2 bases, with 11 bases between them. Looked up from germline, CDR1 is SGHTA and CDR2 is FQGNSA. The CDR3 contains 15 residues. The CDR3 is CASSFGQGTYNEQFF. The CDR3 coding sequence is TGTGCCAGCAGCTTTGGGCAGGGGACCTACAATGAGCAGTTCTTC.

Only a few counts were recorded for this clonotype. CDR3 residues: CASSLQQGWETQYF. In DNA form, the CDR3 reads TGTGCCAGCAGTTTACAACAGGGATGGGAGACCCAGTACTTC. V gene TRBV27 combines with J gene TRBJ2-4, with D perhaps matching TRBD1 (6 bases). The J call is uncertain, as TRBJ2-5 better fits the DNA end. This CDR3 has 14 amino acids. Germline CDR1 is MNHEY and CDR2 is SMNVEV (reference sequence).

This clonotype has just a few counts. At one end the junction does not follow the germline gene, possibly because of a read error. This rearrangement joins TRBV27 to TRBJ2-7; D is uncertain. Per the germline V gene, CDR1 is MNHEY and CDR2 is SMNVEV (reference sequence). There are 12 residues in the CDR3. The CDR3, as DNA: TGCGGAAGCATGGACGCTTCCTACGAGCAGTACTTC. Translation: CGSMDASYEQYF.

The chain couples TRBV6-1 to TRBJ2-7; TRBD2 agrees at 13 bases. With 5 bases clipped from V and 1 base from J, the junction kept 5 bases outside the gene matches. This CDR3 has 16 residues. Germline CDR1 is MNHNS and CDR2 is SASEGT. CDR3 sequence: CASSLTSGGQSYEQYF. The CDR3 DNA reads TGTGCCAGCAGTTTGACTAGCGGGGGGCAGTCCTACGAGCAGTACTTC.

This sequence joins TRBV5-1 and TRBJ2-3, with 9 bases identical to TRBD2. The CDR3 extends over 15 amino acids. Germline V CDR1 and CDR2: SGHRS, YFSETQ. V shed 4 bases and J 6 bases; nucleotides not matched to a gene: 9. In nucleotides, the CDR3 is TGCGCCAGCAGCCAGCTAGCGGGGAGAGCGGATACGCAGTATTTT. Its protein product is CASSQLAGRADTQYF.

This rearrangement joins TRBV6-5 to TRBJ2-7, with TRBD2 identical over 14 bases. CDR1 and CDR2 (germline): MNHEY, SVGAGI. With V trimmed by 0 bases and J by 0 bases, 4 bases remained unmatched. The CDR3 has 18 residues. In DNA, the CDR3 is TGTGCCAGCAGTTACTCAGGGGGACTAGCGGGAGCCTCCTACGAGCAGTACTTC. This codes for CASSYSGGLAGASYEQYF.

The chain links TRBV20-1 to TRBJ2-1; 7 nucleotides line up with TRBD2. CDR3 length equals 12 residues. Germline V gene data show CDR1 as DFQATT and CDR2 as SNEGSKA (reference sequence). J gave up 6 bases and V 6 bases, and 5 bases lay outside the gene matches. CDR3 bases: TGCAGTGCCGGGGGGACCGCCAATGAGCAGTTCTTC. Translation gives CSAGGTANEQFF.

The chain couples TRBV12-3 or TRBV12-4 to TRBJ1-6, with no clear D. The CDR3 contains 12 residues. With 2 bases removed from V and 10 bases from J, the gap between germline ends came to 6 bases. The DNA of the CDR3 is TGTGCCAGCAGTTTATGGTACTCACCCCTCCACTTT. This encodes CASSLWYSPLHF.

The chain combines TRBV20-1 with TRBJ2-1; the match to TRBD2 covers 8 bases. V was pared by 3 bases and J by 3 bases, with 10 bases of the junction left unmatched. CDR3 length: 16 amino acids. Germline CDR1 is DFQATT and CDR2 is SNEGSKA (reference sequence). CDR3 loop: CSARTRAGAFYNEQFF. In DNA form, the CDR3 reads TGCAGTGCTAGGACCCGAGCGGGAGCCTTCTACAATGAGCAGTTCTTC.

The rearrangement joins TRBV4-2 to TRBJ2-7; D gene ambiguous. The V end was cut by 0 bases, the J end by 3 bases, with 9 bases between. From germline, CDR1 is LGHNA and CDR2 YNFKEQ. This CDR3 is 14 amino acids long. The CDR3 protein is CASSQDRRNYEQYF. CDR3 nucleotides: TGTGCCAGCAGCCAAGATCGCCGTAACTACGAGCAGTACTTC.

There are a few counts of this clonotype. This chain joins TRBV5-1 and TRBJ2-7; D ambiguous. The germline gives CDR1 SGHRS, CDR2 YFSETQ. The CDR3 has 13 residues. Trimming took off 5 bases at V and 5 bases at J, with 14 bases between the two ends. Here the CDR3 reads CASRVRGVDEQYF. CDR3 DNA: TGCGCCAGCAGAGTCCGAGGTGTCGACGAGCAGTACTTC.

Only a few counts were recorded for this clonotype. The rearrangement joins TRBV4-3 to TRBJ2-3; 14 bases are shared with TRBD2. Germline assignment: CDR1 LGHNA and CDR2 YSLEER. V was clipped by 3 bases and J by 2 bases; unmatched bases: 4. The CDR3 loop spans 17 amino acids. CDR3: CASSQGLAGEITDTQYF. CDR3 bases: TGCGCCAGCAGCCAGGGACTAGCGGGAGAGATCACAGATACGCAGTATTTT.

The V gene is TRBV3-1, the J gene TRBJ2-7; D remains ambiguous. The length of the CDR3 is 15 residues. Trimming pared 1 base from V and 2 bases from J, leaving 12 bases between. The germline gives CDR1 LGHDT, CDR2 YNNKEL (reference sequence). The CDR3 here is CASSQAVGFAYEQYF. In DNA, the CDR3 is TGTGCCAGCAGCCAAGCCGTGGGGTTCGCCTACGAGCAGTACTTC.